What follows are 32 T cell receptor beta chains derived from one specimen sequenced in a study of shared clonotypes between healthy human individuals (dated by TCRdb to the early 2020s). The method behind the library was the immunoSEQ multiplex PCR assay. As stored in TCRdb, this immuneACCESS dataset retains in-frame rearrangements with V and J assigned. A fraction of the clones does not appear; measured against another copy, unresolved V genes explain less than half of the discrepancy, and the remainder lacks a known reason. For this sample there are some 1 million clones; about 75% appear just once. Of the sample, around 1.5% is held by the ten largest clones. Source material: memory CD4+ T cells sorted from blood. This specimen's cell subset or site label, per the study, means: CD45RA-negative fraction. The receptors shown here come from a man in his late teens or twenties in good health.

CDR3 DNA: TGTGCCAGCAGAAAACCGGGACTAGCAGAATACGAGCAGTACTTC. Residues: CASRKPGLAEYEQYF. The rearrangement joins TRBV6-1 to TRBJ2-7; 9 nucleotides agree with TRBD2. This CDR3 has 15 residues. J lost 4 bases, V lost 6 bases, and 10 bases had no gene match. CDR1 MNHNS and CDR2 SASEGT come from the germline V gene.

This chain joins TRBV6-1 and TRBJ2-7, with D hard to call. V lost 2 bases and J 10 bases, leaving 9 bases between the germline ends. The germline V gene has CDR1 MNHNS and CDR2 SASEGT. The CDR3 consists of 11 residues. The CDR3, as DNA: TGTGCCAGCAGTGAAATGCAAGAACAGTACTTC. Encoded protein: CASSEMQEQYF.

In regard to this clone: A far larger clone differs by one base, so this is likely a read error. The chain joins TRBV27 to TRBJ2-3; D gene unclear. CDR1 and CDR2 (germline): MNHEY, SMNVEV (reference sequence). The CDR3 totals 11 residues. Deletions cut 4 bases from V and 4 bases from J, with 3 bases between. CDR3 nucleotides: TGTGCCAGCAGTTGGGCAGATACGCAGTATTTT. It encodes CASSWADTQYF.

This chain links TRBV6-5 with TRBJ1-2; TRBD1 aligns across 7 bases. Germline CDR1 reads MNHEY; CDR2 reads SVGAGI. This CDR3 comprises 14 residues. V trimming: 5 bases; J trimming: 5 bases; junction bases outside the gene matches: 8. CDR3 coding DNA: TGTGCCAGCAGTGGACAGGCCCAGGGATATGGCTACACCTTC. Protein: CASSGQAQGYGYTF.

The chain links TRBV19 to TRBJ2-5, with 7 bases identical to TRBD2. Losses at the gene ends were 1 base for V and 4 bases for J; bases not matched to a gene: 12. The CDR3 length is 17 residues. Germline V gene sequence: CDR1 LNHDA, CDR2 SQIVND (reference sequence). CDR3 loop: CASSIARDYRSGETQYF. In DNA, the CDR3 is TGTGCCAGTAGTATAGCTCGGGACTACCGGAGCGGAGAGACCCAGTACTTC. Filled out from reference TRBV19 and TRBJ2-5, the complete variable domain reads DGGITQSPKYLFRKEGQNVTLSCEQNLNHDAMYWYRQDPGQGLRLIYYSQIVNDFQKGDIAEGYSVSREKKESFPLTVTSAQKNPTAFYLCASSIARDYRSGETQYFGPGTRLLVL.

Of note for this clone: An end of the junction does not agree with germline; a read error may underlie this. The rearrangement links TRBV10-3 to TRBJ1-5, with TRBD1 as a possible D gene (6 bases). The length of the CDR3 is 15 residues. Germline CDR1 is ENHRY and CDR2 is SYGVKD. CDR3 DNA: TGTGCCATCAGTGATATTACAGGGAGCAACCAGCCCCAGCATTTT. Translation: CAISDITGSNQPQHF.

The V and J genes are TRBV11-3 and TRBJ1-2; D possibly corresponds to TRBD1 (6 bases). Germline V lookup: CDR1 SGHNT, CDR2 YENEEA. Between the trimmed V and J ends, which lost 5 bases and 8 bases, there was a span of 15 bases. The CDR3 extends over 13 amino acids. CDR3 bases: TGTGCCAGCAGCGCGGGAGGGGGGCGAGGCTACACCTTC. Amino acids: CASSAGGGRGYTF.

CDR3 DNA sequence: TGTGCCAGCAGCTTAGATGTGGCGGTCAATCAGCCCCAGCATTTT. This gives the protein CASSLDVAVNQPQHF. The J gene is TRBJ1-5, the V gene TRBV7-9; D is uncertain. The length of the CDR3 is 15 residues. Germline values: CDR1 SEHNR, CDR2 FQNEAQ (reference sequence). V lost 1 base to trimming and J lost 3 bases, with 10 bases between them.

The genes are TRBV30 and TRBJ2-7; D uncertain. From germline, CDR1 is GTSNPN and CDR2 SVGIG (reference sequence). Trimming left V 4 bases short and J 2 bases short, with 15 bases between. The CDR3 sequence is 14 residues long. The CDR3, as DNA: TGTGCCTGGAAATCTACGCGGAAGACCTACGAGCAGTACTTC. Translating it yields CAWKSTRKTYEQYF.

The chain is built from TRBV28 and TRBJ1-2; D not certain. The germline V gene encodes CDR1 MDHEN and CDR2 SYDVKM. CDR3 size: 12 residues. Trimming pared 6 bases from V and 3 bases from J, leaving 8 bases between. Here the CDR3 reads CASRPGDYGYTF. The CDR3 DNA reads as TGTGCCAGCAGGCCTGGAGACTATGGCTACACCTTC.

This sequence joins TRBV5-1 and TRBJ2-1, with D unclear. The ends were cut back, 0 bases at V and 12 bases at J, with 10 bases in the middle. This CDR3 region has 12 residues. Per the germline V gene, CDR1 is SGHRS and CDR2 is YFSETQ. CDR3 sequence: CASSLDRTRQFF. The CDR3 DNA follows: TGCGCCAGCAGCTTGGACCGCACACGGCAGTTCTTC.

V and J are TRBV11-2 and TRBJ2-2; D is possibly TRBD2 (5 bases). The CDR3 is 17 amino acids. From germline, CDR1 is SGHAT and CDR2 FQNNGV. The V and J ends lost 2 bases and 1 base respectively, with 14 bases between them. The CDR3 loop is CASSLRVASGNTGELFF. CDR3 bases: TGTGCCAGCAGCTTAAGGGTAGCGTCGGGGAACACCGGGGAGCTGTTTTTT.

The chain employs TRBV25-1 and TRBJ1-4, with unresolved D. Trimming removed 0 bases at V and 2 bases at J, with 10 bases between. The V gene's germline CDR1 is MGHDK and CDR2 SYGVNS. The CDR3 covers 16 residues. The CDR3 region has the DNA TGTGCCAGCAGTGAATATAAACTGGGGACTAATGAAAAACTGTTTTTT. Its protein product is CASSEYKLGTNEKLFF.

This chain connects TRBV7-9 to TRBJ1-1, with unresolved D. The V gene lost 5 bases and the J gene lost 11 bases, with 18 bases spanning the gap. The germline gives CDR1 SEHNR, CDR2 FQNEAQ (reference sequence). The CDR3 covers 13 residues. The CDR3 sequence is CASSPTREQSAFF. DNA of the CDR3: TGTGCCAGCAGCCCCACCAGAGAACAGAGTGCTTTCTTT. Full variable domain (rest looked up from reference TRBV7-9 and TRBJ1-1): DTGVSQNPRHKITKRGQNVTFRCDPISEHNRLYWYRQTLGQGPEFLTYFQNEAQLEKSRLLSDRFSAERPKGSFSTLEIQRTEQGDSAMYLCASSPTREQSAFFGQGTRLTVV.

This chain uses TRBV7-2 with TRBJ2-2; 14 bases match TRBD2. J gave up 1 base and V 5 bases, and 3 bases lay outside the gene matches. Germline assignment: CDR1 SGHTA and CDR2 FQGNSA. CDR3 size: 17 residues. The CDR3 bases are TGTGCCAGCAGCGGGACTAGCGGGAGCTTGAACACCGGGGAGCTGTTTTTT. This codes for CASSGTSGSLNTGELFF.

V is TRBV1 and J is TRBJ1-2. TRBV1 is listed as a pseudogene. This CDR3 contains 14 residues. The CDR3 loop is CTSSRDRVDYGYTF. In DNA, the CDR3 is TGCACCAGCAGCCGCGACCGGGTCGACTATGGCTACACCTTC.

The genes are TRBV4-2 and TRBJ1-5, with 7 positions matching TRBD1. Looked up from germline, CDR1 is LGHNA and CDR2 is YNFKEQ. This CDR3 region has 16 residues. The V and J ends lost 3 bases and 3 bases, in that order; junction bases with no gene match: 8. This CDR3 reads CASSQVGGADNQPQHF. The CDR3 bases are TGTGCCAGCAGCCAGGTAGGGGGCGCGGACAATCAGCCCCAGCATTTT.

This clone was seen a few times. The chain combines TRBV28 with TRBJ1-5; 7 bases match TRBD1. The CDR3 runs to 14 residues. Germline V gene lookup returns CDR1 MDHEN and CDR2 SYDVKM. Trimming at V came to 4 bases and at J to 7 bases, leaving 7 bases not matched to a gene. DNA for the CDR3: TGTGCCAGCAGTTCGGGACAGATATGGCAGCCCCAGCATTTT. Its protein is CASSSGQIWQPQHF. The complete variable domain, with remaining parts taken from reference TRBV28 and TRBJ1-5, reads DVKVTQSSRYLVKRTGEKVFLECVQDMDHENMFWYRQDPGLGLRLIYFSYDVKMKEKGDIPEGYSVSREKKERFSLILESASTNQTSMYLCASSSGQIWQPQHFGDGTRLSIL.

In its sample, this clone was seen many times. The rearrangement links TRBV5-4 to TRBJ2-6; D not certain. The CDR3 totals 15 residues. With 0 bases removed from V and 0 bases from J, the gap between germline ends came to 4 bases. CDR1 SGHNT and CDR2 YYREEE come from the germline V gene (reference sequence). CDR3 coding DNA: TGTGCCAGCAGCTTGGGGAACTCTGGGGCCAACGTCCTGACTTTC. Amino acid sequence: CASSLGNSGANVLTF. The whole variable domain, remainder taken from reference TRBV5-4 and TRBJ2-6, is ETGVTQSPTHLIKTRGQQVTLRCSSQSGHNTVSWYQQALGQGPQFIFQYYREEENGRGNFPPRFSGLQFPNYSSELNVNALELDDSALYLCASSLGNSGANVLTFGAGSRLTVL.

This clone was counted once. A much larger clone lies a single base off, so this may be a read error. Other nucleotide sequences in the sample specify the same CDR3. The chain combines TRBV6-1 with TRBJ1-2; D not resolved. Germline V gene sequence: CDR1 MNHNS, CDR2 SASEGT. The CDR3 runs 12 residues. Trimming removed 0 bases from V and 1 base from J, with 0 bases in between. The CDR3 here is CASSEANYGYTF. DNA of the CDR3: TGTGCCAGCAGTGAAGCTAACTATGGCTACACCTTC.

This chain links TRBV11-3 with TRBJ2-1, with TRBD2 matching over 8 bases. Germline V gene lookup returns CDR1 SGHNT and CDR2 YENEEA. Trimming took 5 bases from V and 2 from J; bases not matched to a gene: 5. The CDR3 spans 15 residues. The CDR3 region has the DNA TGTGCCAGCAGCCCTCATAGCGGGGCCTACAATGAGCAGTTCTTC. It codes for CASSPHSGAYNEQFF.

V is TRBV19 and J is TRBJ1-5, with D maybe TRBD1 (6 bases). CDR3 size: 13 residues. The V gene lost 9 bases and the J gene lost 3 bases, with 12 bases spanning the gap. Germline V CDR1 and CDR2: LNHDA, SQIVND (reference sequence). The CDR3 loop is CASHNRDNQPQHF. DNA for the CDR3: TGTGCCAGCCATAACAGGGACAATCAGCCCCAGCATTTT.

V usage is TRBV9 and J usage is TRBJ2-6; D uncertain. Germline CDR1 and CDR2: SGDLS and YYNGEE. The length of the CDR3 is 16 residues. Deletions cut 3 bases from V and 0 bases from J, with 10 bases between. The CDR3 region has the DNA TGTGCCAGCAGCGAACAGTCTTACTCTGGGGCCAACGTCCTGACTTTC. Protein sequence: CASSEQSYSGANVLTF. Using reference TRBV9 and TRBJ2-6 for the parts outside the CDR3, the full variable domain is DSGVTQTPKHLITATGQRVTLRCSPRSGDLSVYWYQQSLDQGLQFLIQYYNGEERAKGNILERFSAQQFPDLHSELNLSSLELGDSALYFCASSEQSYSGANVLTFGAGSRLTVL.

This clone was counted between two and nine times. This chain joins TRBV30 and TRBJ1-1, with D possibly matching TRBD1 (6 bases). Between the trimmed V and J ends, which lost 2 bases and 8 bases, there was a span of 6 bases. The CDR3 runs to 10 residues. Germline values: CDR1 GTSNPN, CDR2 SVGIG (reference sequence). The CDR3 region has the DNA TGTGCCTGGAGTCAGGGGGAAGCTTTCTTT. Translating gives CAWSQGEAFF.

The chain combines TRBV6-6 with TRBJ2-3; 7 nucleotides line up with TRBD1. The CDR3 extends over 15 amino acids. Germline values: CDR1 MNHNY, CDR2 SVGAGI (reference sequence). J was trimmed by 2 bases and V by 9 bases; bases with no gene match: 11. The CDR3 here is CASESRDSLTDTQYF. CDR3 sequence (DNA): TGTGCCAGTGAATCTCGGGACAGCCTCACAGATACGCAGTATTTT.

A few counts support this clone. The chain carries TRBV28 and TRBJ1-3; 11 bases agree with TRBD1. This CDR3 has 17 amino acids. After removal of 4 bases from V and 3 bases from J, the junction contained 8 bases not matched to a gene. The V gene's germline CDR1 is MDHEN and CDR2 SYDVKM. The CDR3 region is CASSSTRTGGYGNTIYF. In DNA, the CDR3 is TGTGCCAGCAGTTCAACCCGGACAGGGGGCTATGGAAACACCATATATTTT.

The chain uses TRBV2 and TRBJ2-7, with unresolved D. V shed 6 bases and J shed 6 bases, with 15 bases lying between them. CDR1 and CDR2 from the germline V gene are SNHLY and FYNNEI. The CDR3 has 13 residues. CDR3 nucleotides: TGTGCCAGCAGCGGAACTTTATGGGGCGAGCAGTACTTC. Translating gives CASSGTLWGEQYF. Together with reference TRBV2 and TRBJ2-7, the CDR3 gives the full variable domain: EPEVTQTPSHQVTQMGQEVILRCVPISNHLYFYWYRQILGQKVEFLVSFYNNEISEKSEIFDDQFSVERPDGSNFTLKIRSTKLEDSAMYFCASSGTLWGEQYFGPGTRLTVT.

In this sample, this clone turned up a few times. The V call is TRBV11-2, the J call TRBJ1-4; no clear D gene. This CDR3 contains 15 residues. Trimming took 5 bases from V and 6 from J, leaving 16 bases between them. Germline V CDR1 and CDR2: SGHAT, FQNNGV. CDR3 DNA sequence: TGTGCCAGCAGCCCCGCGGGTTCACGATATGAAAAACTGTTTTTT. Translation gives CASSPAGSRYEKLFF.

The rearrangement joins TRBV30 to TRBJ1-2; D is possibly TRBD1 (5 bases). This CDR3 has 14 amino acids. V lost 1 base and J 1 base, leaving 10 bases between the germline ends. The germline gives CDR1 GTSNPN, CDR2 SVGIG (reference sequence). The chain's CDR3 is CAWSGGGINYGYTF. CDR3 DNA: TGTGCCTGGAGTGGGGGCGGGATTAACTATGGCTACACCTTC.

On this clone itself: Distinct nucleotide sequences in the sample also encode this CDR3. The chain employs TRBV4-1 and TRBJ1-2; the match to TRBD1 covers 9 bases. The CDR3 consists of 14 residues. The ends lost 4 bases at V and 1 base at J; junction bases unmatched: 1. The germline V gene has CDR1 MGHRA and CDR2 YSYEKL. CDR3 sequence (DNA): TGCGCCAGCAGCCTGGGACAGGGTAACTATGGCTACACCTTC. Translated: CASSLGQGNYGYTF.

The chain is built from TRBV27 and TRBJ2-5; 7 bases are shared with TRBD2. Trimming at V came to 5 bases and at J to 5 bases, leaving 20 bases not matched to a gene. Germline lookup yields CDR1 MNHEY and CDR2 SMNVEV (reference sequence). This CDR3 comprises 18 residues. The CDR3, as DNA: TGTGCCAGCAGTGAGAAGACTGGCACCGGGGGGTCCCGGGAGACCCAGTACTTC. It translates to CASSEKTGTGGSRETQYF.

Worth noting for this clone: The sample carries other DNA sequences with the same CDR3. The chain carries TRBV6-1 and TRBJ1-6; no firm D call. Looked up from germline, CDR1 is MNHNS and CDR2 is SASEGT. With 2 bases removed from V and 6 bases from J, the gap between germline ends came to 8 bases. The CDR3 runs to 14 residues. As DNA, the CDR3 is TGTGCCAGCAGTGAATTGGGCGGTAATTCACCCCTCCACTTT. Its protein product is CASSELGGNSPLHF.